These 19 T cell receptor beta chains were sequenced from one sample in a study of shared clonotypes between healthy human individuals. Sequenced by immunoSEQ multiplex PCR; TCRdb stores in-frame clones only, minus some. Here the sample spans over 850,000 clones, roughly 74% being singletons. The sample comprised memory CD4+ T cells from PBMCs. Sample subset: CD45RA-negative fraction. The receptors stem from a man aged 18-30 years in good health. Some clones in this sample may be carry-over from other donors' samples.

The genes are TRBV28 and TRBJ1-2; no clear D gene. The CDR3 sequence is 15 residues long. Germline V gives CDR1 MDHEN, CDR2 SYDVKM. The ends were cut back, 5 bases at V and 4 bases at J, with 17 bases in the middle. The CDR3 reads CASSPSTVGAYGYTF. The CDR3 DNA follows: TGTGCCAGCAGTCCGTCGACCGTGGGCGCCTATGGCTACACCTTC.

The chain couples TRBV19 to TRBJ2-5; 11 bases align to TRBD1. CDR1 LNHDA and CDR2 SQIVND come from the germline V gene (reference sequence). The CDR3 totals 16 residues. V lost 3 bases, J lost 4 bases, and 7 bases stayed unmatched. CDR3 region: CASSMGTGGNSETQYF. CDR3 nucleotides: TGTGCCAGTAGTATGGGGACAGGGGGGAATTCAGAGACCCAGTACTTC.

The J gene is TRBJ2-1, the V gene TRBV10-2, with D possibly being TRBD2 (6 bases). In germline, CDR1 is WSHSY, CDR2 SAAADI. This CDR3 is 15 amino acids long. The ends were cut back, 7 bases at V and 0 bases at J, with 13 bases in the middle. CDR3: CASKEGPSSYNEQFF. The CDR3 DNA reads as TGCGCCAGCAAGGAGGGCCCCAGCTCCTACAATGAGCAGTTCTTC.

This clone was detected only once. The chain is built from TRBV6-4 and TRBJ1-1; D gene uncertain. The length of the CDR3 is 13 residues. Germline V CDR1 and CDR2: MRHNA, SNTAGT. Trimming shortened V by 7 bases and J by 2 bases, and 11 bases separated the two germline ends. The CDR3: CASKKERNTEAFF. CDR3 in DNA: TGTGCCAGCAAGAAGGAGAGAAACACTGAAGCTTTCTTT.

This sequence joins TRBV28 and TRBJ1-3; D gene unclear. Trimming left V 7 bases short and J 1 base short, with 8 bases between. CDR1 and CDR2 (germline): MDHEN, SYDVKM. The CDR3 spans 13 residues. The CDR3 region is CASTRVSGNTIYF. The DNA of the CDR3 is TGTGCCAGCACTCGGGTTTCTGGAAACACCATATATTTT.

The chain links TRBV19 to TRBJ2-7; 10 bases agree with TRBD1. The CDR3 sequence is 14 residues long. V dropped 10 bases and J dropped 1; count of bases not matched to a gene: 7. Germline assignment: CDR1 LNHDA and CDR2 SQIVND (reference sequence). The CDR3: CATRTGGGSYEQYF. The CDR3 DNA follows: TGTGCCACCCGGACAGGGGGAGGTTCCTACGAGCAGTACTTC.

The rearrangement uses TRBV5-6 and TRBJ1-1, with 11 positions matching TRBD1. V gave up 2 bases and J gave up 0 bases; unmatched junction bases: 6. From germline, CDR1 is SGHDT and CDR2 YYEEEE. CDR3 length: 17 residues. The CDR3 DNA reads as TGTGCCAGCAGCTTCCTTGGGACAGGGGGAATGAACACTGAAGCTTTCTTT. It is translated as CASSFLGTGGMNTEAFF.

The V and J genes are TRBV5-6 and TRBJ2-1, with D tentatively TRBD2 (6 bases). Germline CDR1 reads SGHDT; CDR2 reads YYEEEE. Trimming stripped 3 bases from V and 2 bases from J, with 15 bases between. This CDR3 has 16 residues. CDR3 sequence: CASSWAPLAAYNEQFF. The CDR3 nucleotides read TGTGCCAGCAGCTGGGCCCCATTAGCGGCCTACAATGAGCAGTTCTTC.

Turning to this clone: Other DNA sequences from this sample encode an identical CDR3 as well. The V and J genes are TRBV10-3 and TRBJ1-2; D ambiguous. From germline, CDR1 is ENHRY and CDR2 SYGVKD. The CDR3 runs to 14 residues. With 0 bases removed from V and 4 bases from J, the gap between germline ends came to 9 bases. CDR3 in amino acids: CAISESDGSYGYTF. The CDR3 DNA reads TGTGCCATCAGTGAGTCGGACGGAAGCTATGGCTACACCTTC.

The rearrangement links TRBV7-6 to TRBJ2-5; 8 bases fit TRBD1. The germline V gene has CDR1 SGHVS and CDR2 FNYEAQ. After removal of 1 base from V and 4 bases from J, the junction contained 5 bases not matched to a gene. The CDR3 spans 15 residues. CDR3: CASSLGAGGRETQYF. The CDR3 nucleotides read TGTGCCAGCAGCTTAGGGGCAGGGGGCAGAGAGACCCAGTACTTC.

The chain joins TRBV5-1 to TRBJ1-2, with D perhaps matching TRBD1 (5 bases). V dropped 2 bases and J dropped 10 bases, with 15 bases sitting between them. The germline gives CDR1 SGHRS, CDR2 YFSETQ. This CDR3 contains 13 residues. CDR3 nucleotide sequence: TGCGCCAGCAGCTTCGGGCAGGGCCGGGACTACACCTTC. This codes for CASSFGQGRDYTF. The variable domain in full, with the rest retrieved from reference TRBV5-1 and TRBJ1-2, is KAGVTQTPRYLIKTRGQQVTLSCSPISGHRSVSWYQQTPGQGLQFLFEYFSETQRNKGNFPGRFSGRQFSNSRSEMNVSTLELGDSALYLCASSFGQGRDYTFGSGTRLTVV.

V is TRBV5-1 and J is TRBJ2-3; D remains unclear. There are 14 residues in the CDR3. Germline V gene sequence: CDR1 SGHRS, CDR2 YFSETQ. V gave up 4 bases and J gave up 4 bases, with 13 bases separating them. The DNA of the CDR3 is TGCGCCAGCAGCCTAATGGCCCTCTCAGATACGCAGTATTTT. It specifies CASSLMALSDTQYF.

This clone has just a few counts. J is TRBJ2-7 and V is TRBV7-2, with D hard to call. CDR1 is SGHTA, CDR2 FQGNSA, per germline. V lost 1 base and J 5 bases, leaving 9 bases between the germline ends. The CDR3 contains 13 residues. CDR3 protein: CASSLVPEDEQYF. The CDR3 region has the DNA TGTGCCAGCAGCTTAGTACCCGAAGACGAGCAGTACTTC. The complete variable domain, with remaining parts taken from reference TRBV7-2 and TRBJ2-7, reads GAGVSQSPSNKVTEKGKDVELRCDPISGHTALYWYRQSLGQGLEFLIYFQGNSAPDKSGLPSDRFSAERTGGSVSTLTIQRTQQEDSAVYLCASSLVPEDEQYFGPGTRLTVT.

This clone has only a few counts. The V call is TRBV4-1, the J call TRBJ1-2, with 9 bases fitting TRBD1. CDR1 and CDR2 (germline): MGHRA, YSYEKL. Trimming cost V 3 bases and J 5 bases; bases outside gene matches: 10. The CDR3 spans 16 residues. DNA for the CDR3: TGCGCCAGCAGCCACCCGGGACAGGGCCCCGAGTATGGCTACACCTTC. This gives the protein CASSHPGQGPEYGYTF.

The rearrangement links TRBV5-1 to TRBJ2-1; 7 nucleotides agree with TRBD2. This CDR3 has 16 residues. Germline CDR1 SGHRS, CDR2 YFSETQ. V lost 4 bases to trimming and J lost 4 bases; unmatched junction nucleotides: 11. This CDR3 reads CASSRTSDPPYNEQFF. CDR3 in DNA: TGCGCCAGCAGCAGAACTAGCGACCCGCCTTACAATGAGCAGTTCTTC.

This chain joins TRBV6-5 and TRBJ1-3, with 9 bases that match TRBD1. CDR1 is MNHEY, CDR2 SVGAGI, per germline. Losses at the gene ends were 6 bases for V and 10 bases for J; bases not matched to a gene: 4. The CDR3 sequence is 12 residues long. The CDR3: CASRRDRETIYF. CDR3 coding DNA: TGTGCCAGCAGGCGGGACAGGGAGACCATATATTTT.

A word on this clone: In the same sample, other DNA sequences code for this CDR3. This chain joins TRBV5-1 and TRBJ1-4; 9 bases agree with TRBD1. Germline V lookup: CDR1 SGHRS, CDR2 YFSETQ. The CDR3 covers 15 residues. V was pared by 2 bases and J by 2 bases, with 1 base of the junction left unmatched. CDR3 residues: CASSLDRGTNEKLFF. DNA of the CDR3: TGCGCCAGCAGCTTAGACAGGGGGACTAATGAAAAACTGTTTTTT.

On this clone: A much bigger clone sits one base away, suggesting this may be a read error. This rearrangement joins TRBV7-7 to TRBJ2-3; a weak D match, TRBD1 (6 bases). Trimming stripped 5 bases from V and 1 base from J, with 10 bases between. The CDR3 has 14 amino acids. From germline, CDR1 is SSHAT and CDR2 FNYEAQ (reference sequence). The CDR3 DNA reads TGTGCCAGCAGCCCGGGACAAGGCACAGATACGCAGTATTTT. This sequence encodes CASSPGQGTDTQYF. Looking up the rest from reference TRBV7-7 and TRBJ2-3 gives the full variable domain: GAGVSQSPRYKVTKRGQDVTLRCDPISSHATLYWYQQALGQGPEFLTYFNYEAQPDKSGLPSDRFSAERPEGSISTLTIQRTEQRDSAMYRCASSPGQGTDTQYFGPGTRLTVL.

The V gene is TRBV11-2, the J gene TRBJ2-7; D call uncertain. CDR1 and CDR2 from the germline V gene are SGHAT and FQNNGV. This CDR3 spans 18 amino acids. Trimming took 2 bases from V and 0 from J, leaving 20 bases between them. For the CDR3, the DNA is TGTGCCAGCAGCTTATTATCGGCCGAAAACTGGAGCTCCTACGAGCAGTACTTC. This sequence encodes CASSLLSAENWSSYEQYF.